This T cell receptor (beta chain) was documented in a study of prognosis after radiotherapy for stage I lung cancer (dated by TCRdb to the early 2020s). Concerning the study at large: Between early 2018 and early 2019, around 19 patients with stage I NSCLC were enrolled in Nanjing, China. Four to six patients had oligometastatic NSCLC after their primary tumor was surgically resected, and 12 to 15 patients had newly diagnosed primary stage I lung tumors. Squamous cell carcinoma histology was identified in over five patients, and adenocarcinoma histology was identified in eleven to twelve patients. The study took one blood sample before SBRT and one after SBRT from each of 20 or so patients and sequenced all 40 or so samples. The cohort comprised roughly 13 men and five or six women with a median age of approximately 74 years, ranging from about 53 to 84 years. SBRT was not combined with any concurrent therapy in any patient. The study profiled peripheral blood TCR beta repertoires from stage I NSCLC patients before and after stereotactic body radiotherapy and related them to distant failure. About 20% of the 19 patients developed distant metastases after SBRT, at a median of about seven months; the other 15 showed no significant progression. Image-guided IMRT or VMAT was used to deliver SBRT in 3 to 5 fractions at a biologically effective dose of at least 100 Gy. All patients were regarded as medically inoperable, because of comorbidities in 11 to 12 patients and refusal of surgery in 6 to 8 patients. General study outcomes and caveats: No adjustment for multiple comparisons was applied to any of the reported P values. The study was limited by the small cohort and short follow-up, and independent validation of the study findings is required. Whether the expanded TCR clones were tumor-specific was not determined. Post-SBRT Shannon entropy and its change from baseline were lower in patients who developed distant metastases; baseline Shannon entropy was not associated with metastases. Differences in TRBV and TRBJ usage frequencies by metastasis status were reportedly observed in two V genes at baseline and in several V and two J genes after SBRT. After SBRT, the number of unique TCR clones decreased (median around 10,000 before versus some 7,000 after; Wilcoxon paired P=0.011).

A history of other malignancies or of prior chemotherapy or radiotherapy was absent in all patients, and node-negative disease was shown on CT and PET/CT in all patients. At each of the two time points, roughly 6 milliliters of peripheral venous blood were collected into EDTA tubes. Ficoll-Paque Plus density-gradient centrifugation was used to isolate PBMCs. Immediately after collection, samples were stored at -80 degrees C until analysis. The CDR3, from cysteine to phenylalanine, totals 15 residues. The DNA shown is the 45-base CDR3, in frame from base 1. A distance of 13 bases separates the germline ends of V and J, which lose 3 bases and 5 bases respectively. CDR1 KGHDR and CDR2 SFDVKD were looked up in the germline V gene. The TCR beta CDR3 region was amplified from genomic DNA by two rounds of multiplex PCR. The first PCR round used primers specific to each TRBV and TRBJ gene, with sequences filed in Chinese patent CN105087789A. Universal primers were used in the second PCR round. The Roche High Pure PCR Template Preparation Kit was used to extract genomic DNA from the frozen PBMCs. An Illumina HiSeq 3000 was used to sequence the libraries paired-end with 151 bp reads. The original methods were these. Raw reads lacking the multiplex PCR primer sequences were removed with CutAdapt. Using PEAR, the high-quality paired reads were merged into contigs. By alignment to reference sequences, MiXCR assigned TRB V, D and J gene segments to each contig. CDR3 sequences were clustered by base quality and sequence similarity to remove sequencing errors. Diversity was calculated as Shannon entropy divided by the natural log of the number of productive TCR sequences. Clonality was computed as one minus the ratio of Shannon entropy to the natural log of the number of unique clonotypes. Progression-free survival cut-offs for repertoire metrics were chosen using the Youden index of ROC curves, with analyses run in R 3.5.3. TCRdb reworked the public reads: Q25 trimming with fastp, MiXCR clone assembly, productive beta chains retained. When rows share a CDR3 protein, they turn into one entry using the most common DNA and genes. These V and J calls derive from TCRdb rather than the authors' analysis. Counted in this sample were tens of thousands of distinct CDR3 sequences; roughly 45% of them appeared once. The top ten clones comprise roughly 30% of the sample.

This clonotype was counted at least ten times. It lacks a known antigen. The sample holds no much larger clone one base away, and base qualities are not on file. The source of this sequence is a donor aged 50 or older with non-small cell lung cancer. The receptor chain draws on TRBV24-1 and TRBJ1-5; matching of 5 bases hints at TRBD1 as the D gene. The sample here was PBMCs, taken before or after stereotactic body radiation therapy (not recorded which). The DNA sequence follows: TGTGCCACCAGTGATGCGGCCCGGGGGGATCAGCCCCAGCATTTT. It is translated as CATSDAARGDQPQHF.